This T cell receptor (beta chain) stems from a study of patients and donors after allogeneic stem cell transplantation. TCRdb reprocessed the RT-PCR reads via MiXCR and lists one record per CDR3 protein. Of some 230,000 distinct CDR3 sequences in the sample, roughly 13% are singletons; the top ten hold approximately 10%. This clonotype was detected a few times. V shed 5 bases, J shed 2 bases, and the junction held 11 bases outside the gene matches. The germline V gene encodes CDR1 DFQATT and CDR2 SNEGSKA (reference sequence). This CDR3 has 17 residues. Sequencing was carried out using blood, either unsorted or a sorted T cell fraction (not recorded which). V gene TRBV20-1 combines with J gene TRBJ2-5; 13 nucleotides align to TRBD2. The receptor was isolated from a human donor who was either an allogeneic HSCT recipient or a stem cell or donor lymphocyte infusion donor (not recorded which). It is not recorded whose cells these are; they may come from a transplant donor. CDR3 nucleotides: TGCAGTGCTGGACGGGGGACTAGCGGGACCCAGCAAGAGACCCAGTACTTC. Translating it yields CSAGRGTSGTQQETQYF.